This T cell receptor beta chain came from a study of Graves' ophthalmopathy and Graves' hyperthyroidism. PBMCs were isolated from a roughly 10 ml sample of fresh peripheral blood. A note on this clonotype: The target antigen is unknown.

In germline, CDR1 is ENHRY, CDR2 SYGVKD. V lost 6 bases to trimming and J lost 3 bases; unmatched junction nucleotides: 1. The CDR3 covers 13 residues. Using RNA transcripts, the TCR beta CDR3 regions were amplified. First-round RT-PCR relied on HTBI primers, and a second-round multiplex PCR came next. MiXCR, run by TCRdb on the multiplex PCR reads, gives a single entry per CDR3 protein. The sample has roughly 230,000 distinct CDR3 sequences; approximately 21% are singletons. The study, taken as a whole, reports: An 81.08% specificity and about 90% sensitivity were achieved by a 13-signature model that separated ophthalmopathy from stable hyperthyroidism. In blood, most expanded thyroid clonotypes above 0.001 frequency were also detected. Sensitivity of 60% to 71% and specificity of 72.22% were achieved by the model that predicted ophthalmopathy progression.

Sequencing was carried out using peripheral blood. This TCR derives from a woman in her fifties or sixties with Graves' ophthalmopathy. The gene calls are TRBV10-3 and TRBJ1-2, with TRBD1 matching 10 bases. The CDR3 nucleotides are TGTGCCATCAGAGGGACAGGGGACTATGGCTACACCTTC. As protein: CAIRGTGDYGYTF.